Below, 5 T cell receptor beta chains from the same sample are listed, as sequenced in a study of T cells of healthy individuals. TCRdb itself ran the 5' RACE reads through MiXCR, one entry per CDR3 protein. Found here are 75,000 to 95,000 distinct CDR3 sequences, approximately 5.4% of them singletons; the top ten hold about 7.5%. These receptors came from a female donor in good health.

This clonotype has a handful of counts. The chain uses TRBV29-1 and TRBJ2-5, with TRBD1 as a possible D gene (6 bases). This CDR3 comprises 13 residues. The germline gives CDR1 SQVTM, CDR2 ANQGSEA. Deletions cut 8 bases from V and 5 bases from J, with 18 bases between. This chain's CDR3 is CSYCRMQGETQYF. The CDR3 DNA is TGCAGCTACTGCCGCATGCAGGGGGAGACCCAGTACTTC.

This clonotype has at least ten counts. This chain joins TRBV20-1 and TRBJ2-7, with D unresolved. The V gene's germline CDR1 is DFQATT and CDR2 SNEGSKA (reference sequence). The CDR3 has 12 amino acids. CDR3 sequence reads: CSGSVVTYEQYF. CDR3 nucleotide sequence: TGCAGCGGTTCAGTAGTGACCTACGAGCAGTACTTC.

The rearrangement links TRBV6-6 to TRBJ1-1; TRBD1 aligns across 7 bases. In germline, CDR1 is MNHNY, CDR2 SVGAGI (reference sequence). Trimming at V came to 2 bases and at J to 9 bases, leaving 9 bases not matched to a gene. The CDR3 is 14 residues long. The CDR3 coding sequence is TGTGCCAGCAGTTACGACAGGGCAGGGGGAAAAGCTTTCTTT. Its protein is CASSYDRAGGKAFF.

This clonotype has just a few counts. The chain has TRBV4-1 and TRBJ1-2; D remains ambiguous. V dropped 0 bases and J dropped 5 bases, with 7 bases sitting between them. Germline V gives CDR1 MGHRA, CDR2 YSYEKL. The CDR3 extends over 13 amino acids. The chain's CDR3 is CASSQDSWYGYTF. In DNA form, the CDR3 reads TGCGCCAGCAGCCAAGATTCCTGGTATGGCTACACCTTC.

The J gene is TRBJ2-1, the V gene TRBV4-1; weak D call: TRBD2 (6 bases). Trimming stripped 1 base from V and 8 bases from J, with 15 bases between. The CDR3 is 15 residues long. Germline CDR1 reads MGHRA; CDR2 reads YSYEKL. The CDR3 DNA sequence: TGCGCCAGCAGCCAAGTCTCGACGGGAGAGTATGAGCAGTTCTTC. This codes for CASSQVSTGEYEQFF.